A single sample gave rise to the 20 T cell receptor beta chains below, sequenced in a study of blood T cell repertoires in COVID-19. Assay: immunoSEQ multiplex PCR; the TCRdb copy retains only in-frame clones and omits some. The sample includes 150,000 to 180,000 clones, less than 90% of them seen just once. Sequencing was performed on peripheral blood. These receptor sequences come from a woman aged 70 to 79 with acute or convalescent COVID-19.

This rearrangement joins TRBV18 to TRBJ1-2; 11 nucleotides match TRBD1. V lost 1 base and J lost 8; bases outside the gene matches: 9. Germline CDR1 reads KGHSH; CDR2 reads LQKENI. The CDR3 is 16 residues long. CDR3 nucleotides: TGTGCCAGCTCACCACGGCCGGGACAGGGGGAAAGGGGCTACACCTTC. It translates to CASSPRPGQGERGYTF.

The table lists this clone with a count of one. This chain joins TRBV5-4 and TRBJ2-2; 8 nucleotides agree with TRBD2. This CDR3 region has 15 residues. From germline, CDR1 is SGHNT and CDR2 YYREEE (reference sequence). V lost 3 bases to trimming and J lost 5 bases; unmatched junction nucleotides: 6. The CDR3 loop is CASSSQAGDTGELFF. The CDR3 region has the DNA TGTGCCAGCAGCTCCCAAGCGGGGGATACCGGGGAGCTGTTTTTT.

The chain uses TRBV19 and TRBJ1-5, with 9 bases matching TRBD1. This CDR3 has 17 amino acids. CDR1 and CDR2 (germline): LNHDA, SQIVND (reference sequence). V gave up 5 bases and J gave up 1 base; unmatched junction bases: 9. The CDR3 DNA reads TGTGCCAGTAGTCCCTCTCACAGGGGGCTAAGCAATCAGCCCCAGCATTTT. As protein: CASSPSHRGLSNQPQHF.

The chain is built from TRBV2 and TRBJ1-5; 8 bases agree with TRBD1. The CDR3 length is 13 residues. V lost 4 bases to trimming and J lost 4 bases; unmatched junction nucleotides: 0. The germline V gene has CDR1 SNHLY and CDR2 FYNNEI. CDR3 amino acids: CASSGQGNQPQHF. DNA for the CDR3: TGTGCCAGCAGTGGACAGGGGAATCAGCCCCAGCATTTT.

The CDR3 bases are TGTGCCAGCAGCATCCGACAGGGAGACCCAGAGACCCAGTACTTC. Its translation is CASSIRQGDPETQYF. The chain carries TRBV9 and TRBJ2-5; TRBD1 matches 7 bases. J gave up 4 bases and V 4 bases, and 10 bases lay outside the gene matches. CDR1 and CDR2 (germline): SGDLS, YYNGEE. This CDR3 has 15 amino acids.

This clone was detected ten times or more. The chain carries TRBV27 and TRBJ2-1, with unresolved D. From germline, CDR1 is MNHEY and CDR2 SMNVEV (reference sequence). The CDR3 is 13 residues long. V shed 4 bases and J shed 9 bases, with 13 bases lying between them. This chain's CDR3 is CASSSRVAGEQFF. The DNA for the CDR3 is TGTGCCAGCAGTTCCCGGGTAGCCGGTGAGCAGTTCTTC.

CDR3 in amino acids: CATSRDRYGYTF. CDR3 nucleotide sequence: TGTGCCACCAGCAGAGACAGGTATGGCTACACCTTC. This sequence joins TRBV15 and TRBJ1-2; D remains unclear. V gave up 0 bases and J gave up 5 bases, with 4 bases separating them. The CDR3 has 12 amino acids. The germline CDR1 and CDR2 sequences are LNHNV and YYDKDF (reference sequence).

This chain connects TRBV19 to TRBJ1-6; the match to TRBD1 covers 10 bases. The V segment lost 5 bases and the J segment 0 bases; nucleotides outside the gene matches: 4. The CDR3 spans 17 residues. Per germline, CDR1 LNHDA and CDR2 SQIVND (reference sequence). CDR3 sequence (DNA): TGTGCCAGTAGTCCACGGGACAGGGGCTCCTATAATTCACCCCTCCACTTT. Its protein is CASSPRDRGSYNSPLHF.

The genes are TRBV7-2 and TRBJ1-2, with 7 bases lining up with TRBD1. CDR1 SGHTA and CDR2 FQGNSA come from the germline V gene. The CDR3 loop spans 15 amino acids. V dropped 5 bases and J dropped 0; count of bases not matched to a gene: 6. The CDR3 DNA sequence: TGTGCCAGCAGCGCCCGGGACAGAGCTAACTATGGCTACACCTTC. Protein: CASSARDRANYGYTF.

Written as DNA, the CDR3 is TGCAGCGTTGCCGTTGGGGGGAAGGGATCACCCCTCCACTTT. Translating gives CSVAVGGKGSPLHF. V and J are TRBV29-1 and TRBJ1-6, with a tentative D call TRBD1 (5 bases). The V end was cut by 4 bases, the J end by 10 bases, with 17 bases between. This CDR3 has 14 amino acids. The germline V gene encodes CDR1 SQVTM and CDR2 ANQGSEA.

The V and J genes are TRBV10-1 and TRBJ2-5; tentatively, D is TRBD1 (6 bases). CDR3 length: 15 residues. Germline values: CDR1 WNHNN, CDR2 SYGVQD (reference sequence). The V and J ends lost 6 bases and 2 bases respectively, with 16 bases between them. CDR3 bases: TGCGCCAGCAGGGATCCGGCAGGGGAGCAAGAGACCCAGTACTTC. It translates to CASRDPAGEQETQYF.

The rearrangement uses TRBV7-3 and TRBJ2-3; TRBD2 might be the D (6 bases). Germline assignment: CDR1 SGHTA and CDR2 FQGTGA. Trimming took off 0 bases at V and 0 bases at J, with 10 bases between the two ends. The CDR3 has 16 residues. CDR3 sequence: CASSLTRGFSTDTQYF. CDR3 DNA sequence: TGTGCCAGCAGCTTAACCCGGGGGTTTAGCACAGATACGCAGTATTTT.

The J gene is TRBJ2-3, the V gene TRBV6-5; 8 nucleotides line up with TRBD1. In germline, CDR1 is MNHEY, CDR2 SVGAGI. V dropped 4 bases and J dropped 8; count of bases not matched to a gene: 8. The CDR3 runs 14 residues. The CDR3 here is CASSWGTGPSTQYF. In DNA form, the CDR3 reads TGTGCCAGCAGTTGGGGGACAGGTCCAAGTACGCAGTATTTT.

V is TRBV10-3 and J is TRBJ2-3; TRBD2 matches at 7 bases. CDR1 and CDR2 (germline): ENHRY, SYGVKD. Unmatched junction bases numbered 5, after V lost 4 bases and J lost 1 base. The CDR3 totals 15 residues. In DNA, the CDR3 is TGTGCCATCAGTGCCAACCGGGGGGGCACAGATACGCAGTATTTT. Translation: CAISANRGGTDTQYF.

The gene calls are TRBV7-2 and TRBJ2-6; D might be TRBD1 (6 bases). The CDR3 covers 17 residues. Germline V gene data show CDR1 as SGHTA and CDR2 as FQGNSA. V was clipped by 2 bases and J by 3 bases, with 14 bases between them. The CDR3 nucleotides are TGTGCCAGCAGCTTACCAATCACAGGGTATGGGGCCAACGTCCTGACTTTC. This codes for CASSLPITGYGANVLTF.

The V gene is TRBV6-6, the J gene TRBJ1-5; a weak D match, TRBD1 (6 bases). V lost 5 bases and J lost 7, with 15 bases in between. CDR1 MNHNY and CDR2 SVGAGI come from the germline V gene (reference sequence). CDR3 length: 14 amino acids. Here the CDR3 DNA reads TGTGCCAGCAGTCCCTTACAGGGAAGGCAGCCCCAGCATTTT. This translates into CASSPLQGRQPQHF.

The chain joins TRBV6-5 to TRBJ1-1; D remains ambiguous. V shed 6 bases and J shed 1 base, with 9 bases lying between them. The CDR3 has 13 amino acids. CDR1 is MNHEY and CDR2 is SVGAGI in the germline V gene. This CDR3 is CASSDTGNTEAFF. DNA of the CDR3: TGTGCCAGCAGCGATACCGGGAACACTGAAGCTTTCTTT.

The chain recombines TRBV7-9 with TRBJ2-7; 11 nucleotides line up with TRBD2. Germline V gene sequence: CDR1 SEHNR, CDR2 FQNEAQ (reference sequence). The CDR3 is 15 amino acids. Unmatched junction bases numbered 6, after V lost 7 bases and J lost 1 base. In nucleotides, the CDR3 is TGTGCCAGCACCCCGGGACTAGCGGTTTCCTACGAGCAGTACTTC. Amino acid sequence: CASTPGLAVSYEQYF.

This clone was seen a single time. The V and J genes are TRBV2 and TRBJ1-1; a weak D match, TRBD1 (5 bases). Between the trimmed V and J ends, which lost 4 bases and 1 base, there was a span of 10 bases. The CDR3 covers 14 residues. CDR1 and CDR2 from the germline V gene are SNHLY and FYNNEI. CDR3 residues: CASSARTPNTEAFF. In nucleotides, the CDR3 is TGTGCCAGCAGTGCGCGGACACCGAACACTGAAGCTTTCTTT.

The chain combines TRBV5-4 with TRBJ2-7; D might be TRBD1 (6 bases). This CDR3 is built from 15 residues. V lost 0 bases and J lost 2, with 12 bases in between. In germline, CDR1 is SGHNT, CDR2 YYREEE (reference sequence). The CDR3 loop reads CASSLAGTPTYEQYF. CDR3 bases: TGTGCCAGCAGCTTGGCGGGGACACCTACCTACGAGCAGTACTTC. The variable domain in full, with the rest retrieved from reference TRBV5-4 and TRBJ2-7, is ETGVTQSPTHLIKTRGQQVTLRCSSQSGHNTVSWYQQALGQGPQFIFQYYREEENGRGNFPPRFSGLQFPNYSSELNVNALELDDSALYLCASSLAGTPTYEQYFGPGTRLTVT.